A selection of T cell receptor beta chains follows, all from one sample in a study of Graves' ophthalmopathy and Graves' hyperthyroidism. TCRdb re-derived calls from the multiplex PCR reads in MiXCR, one entry per CDR3 protein. Among 350,000 or so distinct CDR3 sequences listed, roughly 16% were seen once. The sample consisted of peripheral blood. The receptors come from an adult man with Graves' ophthalmopathy. Each CDR3 is given with its conserved first and last residue. D genes are given only for firm matches. Expanded clones get a size class; other rows say once, few or many, or leave the size out.

v_call: TRBV6-5
d_call: TRBD1
j_call: TRBJ1-5
clone_size: many
cdr3_aa: CASSPTGAINQPQHF
cdr3_nt: TGTGCCAGCAGTCCGACAGGGGCCATCAATCAGCCCCAGCATTTT

v_call: TRBV11-2
d_call: .
j_call: TRBJ1-6
clone_size: many
cdr3_aa: CASSLEVGSPLHF
cdr3_nt: TGTGCCAGCAGCTTAGAAGTGGGTTCACCCCTCCACTTT

v_call: TRBV7-2
d_call: .
j_call: TRBJ1-6
clone_size: few
cdr3_aa: CASSQDFFLPLHF
cdr3_nt: TGTGCCAGCAGTCAAGACTTTTTTCTCCCCCTCCACTTT

v_call: TRBV4-3
d_call: TRBD1
j_call: TRBJ1-1
clone_size: many
cdr3_aa: CASSPGGAKTGSRIWGTEAFF
cdr3_nt: TGCGCCAGCAGCCCAGGGGGCGCCAAGACAGGGTCAAGAATTTGGGGCACTGAAGCTTTCTTT

v_call: TRBV7-6
d_call: .
j_call: TRBJ2-2
clone_size: many
cdr3_aa: CASRLDQANTGELFF
cdr3_nt: TGTGCCAGCAGGCTGGATCAGGCGAACACCGGGGAGCTGTTTTTT

v_call: TRBV27
d_call: TRBD1
j_call: TRBJ2-7
clone_size: many
cdr3_aa: CASSFPRDRVFDEQYF
cdr3_nt: TGTGCCAGCAGCTTCCCCCGGGACAGGGTTTTCGACGAGCAGTACTTC

v_call: TRBV11-2
d_call: .
j_call: TRBJ2-5
clone_size: .
cdr3_aa: CASSLDRRGSQETQYF
cdr3_nt: TGTGCCAGCAGCTTAGATCGTCGGGGCTCACAAGAGACCCAGTACTTC

v_call: TRBV12-3/TRBV12-4
d_call: .
j_call: TRBJ2-5
clone_size: .
cdr3_aa: CASSIGVPETQYF
cdr3_nt: TGTGCCAGCAGTATAGGAGTGCCAGAGACCCAGTACTTC

v_call: TRBV6-2/TRBV6-3
d_call: .
j_call: TRBJ1-6
clone_size: many
cdr3_aa: CASSLESTTLGAINSPLHF
cdr3_nt: TGTGCCAGCAGTTTGGAATCTACGACTCTGGGGGCCATTAATTCACCCCTCCACTTT

v_call: TRBV6-1
d_call: .
j_call: TRBJ1-1
clone_size: many
cdr3_aa: CASSPPVPNTEAFF
cdr3_nt: TGTGCCAGCAGTCCCCCGGTCCCGAACACTGAAGCTTTCTTT

v_call: TRBV7-8
d_call: .
j_call: TRBJ2-7
clone_size: many
cdr3_aa: CASSLRFDEQYF
cdr3_nt: TGTGCCAGCAGCTTACGGTTCGATGAGCAGTACTTC

v_call: TRBV5-1
d_call: .
j_call: TRBJ2-1
clone_size: many
cdr3_aa: CASSLAADNEQFF
cdr3_nt: TGCGCCAGCAGCTTGGCCGCCGACAATGAGCAGTTCTTC

v_call: TRBV6-1
d_call: TRBD2
j_call: TRBJ2-5
clone_size: .
cdr3_aa: CASSQGLAGSQETQYF
cdr3_nt: TGTGCCAGCAGCCAGGGACTAGCGGGATCCCAAGAGACCCAGTACTTC

v_call: TRBV2
d_call: TRBD2
j_call: TRBJ2-5
clone_size: many
cdr3_aa: CASSEGAGGRETQYF
cdr3_nt: TGTGCCAGCAGTGAAGGTGCGGGAGGGCGTGAGACCCAGTACTTC

v_call: TRBV12-3/TRBV12-4
d_call: .
j_call: TRBJ1-3
clone_size: .
cdr3_aa: CASSLDLQTGNTISF
cdr3_nt: TGTGCCAGCAGTTTAGATCTGCAGACTGGAAACACCATATCTTTT

v_call: TRBV7-2
d_call: TRBD2
j_call: TRBJ2-7
clone_size: many
cdr3_aa: CASSSSSGGAYEQYF
cdr3_nt: TGTGCCAGCAGCTCGTCTAGCGGGGGGGCCTACGAGCAGTACTTC

v_call: TRBV6-2/TRBV6-3
d_call: .
j_call: TRBJ2-2
clone_size: many
cdr3_aa: CASSSDWRNTGELFF
cdr3_nt: TGTGCCAGCAGTTCAGATTGGCGGAACACCGGGGAGCTGTTTTTT

v_call: TRBV5-1
d_call: .
j_call: TRBJ1-1
clone_size: many
cdr3_aa: CASSLRDTQNTEAFF
cdr3_nt: TGCGCCAGCAGCCTAAGGGACACACAGAACACTGAAGCTTTCTTT

v_call: TRBV18
d_call: TRBD2
j_call: TRBJ2-7
clone_size: .
cdr3_aa: CASSPGTSDYEQYF
cdr3_nt: TGTGCCAGCTCACCTGGGACTAGCGACTACGAGCAGTACTTC

v_call: TRBV28
d_call: .
j_call: TRBJ2-7
clone_size: .
cdr3_aa: CASSLLEQGYEQYF
cdr3_nt: TGTGCCAGCAGCCTCTTGGAACAGGGCTACGAGCAGTACTTC

v_call: TRBV5-1
d_call: .
j_call: TRBJ2-7
clone_size: many
cdr3_aa: CASSLGANDRSYEQYF
cdr3_nt: TGCGCCAGCAGCCTGGGGGCGAATGACAGATCCTACGAGCAGTACTTC

v_call: TRBV27
d_call: TRBD1
j_call: TRBJ2-7
clone_size: many
cdr3_aa: CASSFRQGYYEQYF
cdr3_nt: TGTGCCAGCAGTTTTAGACAGGGGTACTACGAGCAGTACTTC

v_call: TRBV30
d_call: .
j_call: TRBJ1-2
clone_size: many
cdr3_aa: CAWRSYGYTF
cdr3_nt: TGTGCCTGGAGGAGCTATGGCTACACCTTC

v_call: TRBV12-3/TRBV12-4
d_call: .
j_call: TRBJ1-5
clone_size: few
cdr3_aa: CASRHTDYSNQPQHF
cdr3_nt: TGTGCCAGCAGACACACCGATTATAGCAATCAGCCCCAGCATTTT

v_call: TRBV7-9
d_call: .
j_call: TRBJ1-5
clone_size: many
cdr3_aa: CASSLFSGSDINQPQHF
cdr3_nt: TGTGCCAGCAGCTTATTTTCAGGGAGCGATATCAATCAGCCCCAGCATTTT